These 14 T cell receptor beta chains were all obtained from the same sample, sequenced in a study of T cell responses to AZD1222 COVID-19 vaccine. Method: immunoSEQ multiplex PCR; TCRdb's copy keeps in-frame clones and lacks some. This table has 150,000 to 200,000 clones, around 94% appearing once. The sample was peripheral blood, taken 28 days after the second AZD1222 dose. These receptors were obtained from an adult who received the AZD1222 COVID-19 vaccine.

V usage is TRBV5-1 and J usage is TRBJ1-1, with D possibly TRBD1 on 6 matching bases. V was trimmed by 1 base and J by 0 bases, leaving 13 bases between them. Germline values: CDR1 SGHRS, CDR2 YFSETQ. CDR3 length equals 16 residues. The CDR3 DNA reads as TGCGCCAGCAGCTTGAACGGACAGAGCTTGAACACTGAAGCTTTCTTT. It yields the protein CASSLNGQSLNTEAFF. Combining the CDR3 with reference TRBV5-1 and TRBJ1-1 gives the whole variable domain KAGVTQTPRYLIKTRGQQVTLSCSPISGHRSVSWYQQTPGQGLQFLFEYFSETQRNKGNFPGRFSGRQFSNSRSEMNVSTLELGDSALYLCASSLNGQSLNTEAFFGQGTRLTVV.

V gene TRBV18 combines with J gene TRBJ2-7; D is tentatively TRBD1 or TRBD2 (5 bases each). The germline V gene has CDR1 KGHSH and CDR2 LQKENI. CDR3 length equals 16 residues. The germline V and J ends were trimmed by 0 bases and 2 bases, with 14 bases remaining between them. The CDR3 spells CASSPPTKRGAYEQYF. CDR3 DNA sequence: TGTGCCAGCTCACCACCGACGAAAAGGGGAGCCTACGAGCAGTACTTC.

The chain couples TRBV7-3 to TRBJ1-1, with unresolved D. In germline, CDR1 is SGHTA, CDR2 FQGTGA. This CDR3 comprises 16 residues. V lost 3 bases and J 10 bases, leaving 24 bases between the germline ends. CDR3 amino acids: CASSFFSVPERLGAFF. In DNA form, the CDR3 reads TGTGCCAGCAGCTTCTTTTCGGTCCCGGAAAGGCTCGGAGCTTTCTTT.

The sample holds one count of this clone. This chain uses TRBV5-6 with TRBJ1-6, with unresolved D. The CDR3 has 12 amino acids. Trimming took 1 base from V and 7 from J, leaving 3 bases between them. The germline gives CDR1 SGHDT, CDR2 YYEEEE. DNA for the CDR3: TGTGCCAGCAGCTTGTTGAATTCACCCCTCCACTTT. Its translation is CASSLLNSPLHF.

The V and J genes are TRBV4-1 and TRBJ1-3; tentative D call: TRBD1 (6 bases). The CDR3 runs 16 residues. V was cut by 4 bases and J by 4 bases, with 17 bases left in between. CDR1 is MGHRA, CDR2 YSYEKL, per germline. Written as DNA, the CDR3 is TGCGCCAGCAGCCCTTTCTTGGGGGCAGGGGGAAACACCATATATTTT. It yields the protein CASSPFLGAGGNTIYF.

This rearrangement joins TRBV5-4 to TRBJ2-7; tentative D call: TRBD2 (5 bases). CDR1 SGHNT and CDR2 YYREEE come from the germline V gene (reference sequence). The CDR3 covers 12 residues. V lost 4 bases and J 5 bases, leaving 10 bases between the germline ends. CDR3 sequence: CASSRGGDEQYF. The CDR3 coding sequence is TGTGCCAGCAGCAGAGGAGGAGACGAGCAGTACTTC.

The genes are TRBV7-2 and TRBJ2-3, with TRBD2 matching 7 bases. J gave up 0 bases and V 5 bases, and 11 bases lay outside the gene matches. The V gene's germline CDR1 is SGHTA and CDR2 FQGNSA. CDR3 length: 17 residues. The CDR3 nucleotides are TGTGCCAGCAGCGGACAAGGGTCGGGACTAAGCACAGATACGCAGTATTTT. The encoded protein is CASSGQGSGLSTDTQYF.

The gene calls are TRBV6-2 or TRBV6-3 and TRBJ2-5; perhaps TRBD1 as D (6 bases). Per the germline V gene, CDR1 is MNHEY and CDR2 is SVGEGT. This CDR3 contains 15 residues. V was trimmed by 2 bases and J by 2 bases, leaving 12 bases between them. CDR3 nucleotides: TGTGCCAGCAGTTACAGGCCAGGGGATCAAGAGACCCAGTACTTC. This encodes CASSYRPGDQETQYF.

V gene TRBV5-6 combines with J gene TRBJ1-1, with D unclear. Between the trimmed V and J ends, which lost 4 bases and 4 bases, there was a span of 17 bases. This CDR3 is built from 15 residues. Per the germline V gene, CDR1 is SGHDT and CDR2 is YYEEEE. CDR3 sequence: CASSLLGGDGTEAFF. CDR3 bases: TGTGCCAGCAGCCTGTTGGGTGGGGATGGCACTGAAGCTTTCTTT.

This chain connects TRBV30 to TRBJ2-2; possibly TRBD2 for D (5 bases). The CDR3 runs 15 residues. The V gene lost 0 bases and the J gene lost 6 bases, with 14 bases spanning the gap. Germline V gene data show CDR1 as GTSNPN and CDR2 as SVGIG (reference sequence). Here the CDR3 reads CAWSVVRGKAGELFF. The CDR3 DNA reads as TGTGCCTGGAGTGTAGTTAGAGGGAAGGCCGGGGAGCTGTTTTTT.

CDR3 coding DNA: TGCGCCAGCAGCGGGGGAGCGGGAGGCTTAGAGACCCAGTACTTC. Residues: CASSGGAGGLETQYF. This sequence joins TRBV5-1 and TRBJ2-5; TRBD2 matches at 9 bases. V lost 4 bases to trimming and J lost 4 bases; unmatched junction nucleotides: 8. This CDR3 spans 15 amino acids. The germline CDR1 and CDR2 sequences are SGHRS and YFSETQ.

This clone was observed a single time. The chain is built from TRBV6-2 or TRBV6-3 and TRBJ2-7; 8 bases fit TRBD2. This CDR3 has 14 residues. Germline values: CDR1 MNHEY, CDR2 SVGEGT. With V trimmed by 4 bases and J by 2 bases, 4 bases remained unmatched. This CDR3 is CASSSTRGAYEQYF. CDR3 bases: TGTGCCAGCAGTTCAACGCGGGGGGCCTACGAGCAGTACTTC.

The V call is TRBV24-1, the J call TRBJ2-7; TRBD2 agrees at 7 bases. The CDR3 consists of 13 residues. The germline gives CDR1 KGHDR, CDR2 SFDVKD. The ends lost 7 bases at V and 2 bases at J; junction bases unmatched: 4. The DNA of the CDR3 is TGTGCCACCAGCGGGGGGAAGGCCTACGAGCAGTACTTC. Translating it yields CATSGGKAYEQYF.

The rearrangement uses TRBV2 and TRBJ1-2; TRBD1 matches at 9 bases. The CDR3 is 15 amino acids. Germline V gene lookup returns CDR1 SNHLY and CDR2 FYNNEI. V lost 5 bases and J lost 3; bases outside the gene matches: 7. CDR3 residues: CASSRQGEVYYGYTF. CDR3 DNA: TGTGCCAGCAGTAGACAGGGGGAAGTCTACTATGGCTACACCTTC.